Presented here are 15 T cell receptor beta chains from one specimen sequenced in a study of T cells in Graves' hyperthyroidism and ophthalmopathy (dated by TCRdb to about 2019). Libraries were made using multiplex PCR. The run used an Illumina HiSeq 2000. The TCR beta CDR3 regions were amplified from RNA transcripts. The TCR CDR3 was subjected to a first round of RT-PCR using the HTBI primer set and the Qiagen OneStep RT-PCR kit. The public sequencing data were trimmed at Q25 with fastp and processed into clonotypes with MiXCR by TCRdb, which kept only in-frame beta chains. All rows with the same CDR3 protein become a single entry with the most common DNA and genes. This sample has roughly 570,000 distinct CDR3 sequences in its table, and more than 15% of those were observed once. Roughly 6.6% of the sample comes from the top ten. The sample was blood. Receptor source: a woman aged 30 to 39 with Graves' hyperthyroidism.

This clonotype was picked up a small number of times. The V and J genes are TRBV27 and TRBJ2-4; D is possibly TRBD1 (6 bases). The CDR3 covers 15 residues. The germline gives CDR1 MNHEY, CDR2 SMNVEV (reference sequence). The V and J ends lost 5 bases and 6 bases respectively, with 17 bases between them. The CDR3 loop is CASSPRWGPLNIQYF. DNA for the CDR3: TGTGCCAGCAGTCCCCGGTGGGGGCCGCTAAACATTCAGTACTTC.

The rearrangement joins TRBV2 to TRBJ2-3; D gene uncertain. The germline V gene encodes CDR1 SNHLY and CDR2 FYNNEI. This CDR3 contains 12 residues. Trimming removed 10 bases from V and 0 bases from J, with 8 bases in between. CDR3 sequence: CAITESTDTQYF. The CDR3 DNA reads TGTGCCATTACGGAGAGCACAGATACGCAGTATTTT. The full variable domain, with the rest looked up from reference TRBV2 and TRBJ2-3, is EPEVTQTPSHQVTQMGQEVILRCVPISNHLYFYWYRQILGQKVEFLVSFYNNEISEKSEIFDDQFSVERPDGSNFTLKIRSTKLEDSAMYFCAITESTDTQYFGPGTRLTVL.

This sequence joins TRBV5-4 and TRBJ2-7; the D gene is possibly TRBD2 (6 bases). V lost 0 bases, J lost 5 bases, and 18 bases lay in between. The CDR3 sequence is 16 residues long. Germline CDR1 is SGHNT and CDR2 is YYREEE (reference sequence). CDR3 residues: CASSLGEVWGLNEQYF. In nucleotides, the CDR3 is TGTGCCAGCAGCTTGGGGGAGGTGTGGGGCCTTAACGAGCAGTACTTC.

This clonotype has just a few counts. The chain links TRBV4-1 to TRBJ1-2, with 8 bases fitting TRBD1. V trimming: 4 bases; J trimming: 0 bases; junction bases outside the gene matches: 4. There are 15 residues in the CDR3. The germline V gene has CDR1 MGHRA and CDR2 YSYEKL. The CDR3 protein is CASSPRTGTNYGYTF. The CDR3 DNA sequence: TGCGCCAGCAGCCCGAGGACAGGGACTAACTATGGCTACACCTTC.

This clonotype was observed a handful of times. The V gene is TRBV18, the J gene TRBJ2-7, with 8 bases aligning to TRBD1. V lost 3 bases and J lost 2; bases outside the gene matches: 15. This CDR3 spans 18 amino acids. Germline V CDR1 and CDR2: KGHSH, LQKENI. In nucleotides, the CDR3 is TGTGCCAGCTCACCCGGGACAGGCTCTAATGAAGTTACCTACGAGCAGTACTTC. Protein product: CASSPGTGSNEVTYEQYF.

The V gene is TRBV6-1, the J gene TRBJ1-2; 10 bases are a match to TRBD1. V shed 4 bases and J 2 bases; nucleotides not matched to a gene: 4. The CDR3 length is 15 residues. Germline values: CDR1 MNHNS, CDR2 SASEGT. The CDR3 DNA is TGTGCCAGCAGTGGACAGGGGGCCGAGAACTATGGCTACACCTTC. Residues: CASSGQGAENYGYTF.

This clonotype was seen a few times. The chain uses TRBV20-1 and TRBJ1-1; a weak D match, TRBD1 (5 bases). V was clipped by 4 bases and J by 13 bases, with 13 bases between them. The V gene's germline CDR1 is DFQATT and CDR2 SNEGSKA (reference sequence). CDR3 size: 10 residues. The CDR3 reads CSANLGAGFF. CDR3 DNA sequence: TGCAGTGCTAACCTCGGGGCCGGTTTCTTT.

This clonotype was counted a few times. The CDR3 is CASIGDGHTEAFF. Here the CDR3 DNA reads TGTGCCAGCATAGGGGACGGTCACACTGAAGCTTTCTTT. The rearrangement links TRBV6-1 to TRBJ1-1; D might be TRBD1 (5 bases). The V gene lost 7 bases and the J gene lost 3 bases, with 12 bases spanning the gap. The CDR3 is 13 residues long. Germline CDR1 reads MNHNS; CDR2 reads SASEGT.

A word on this clonotype: One base away lies a much larger clone, so this may be a sequencing read error. This sequence joins TRBV6-5 and TRBJ2-5; no firm D call. The assigned J gene may be wrong: the sequence end matches TRBJ2-1 better. This CDR3 has 15 residues. Per germline, CDR1 MNHEY and CDR2 SVGAGI. CDR3 nucleotides: TGTGCCAGCAGTTCGGTACTCGGGTACCAAGAGACCCAGTTCTTC. Protein: CASSSVLGYQETQFF.

The chain links TRBV2 to TRBJ2-1; no firm D call. V was pared by 7 bases and J by 0 bases, with 7 bases between. Germline V gene lookup returns CDR1 SNHLY and CDR2 FYNNEI. The CDR3 is made up of 13 amino acids. The CDR3 coding sequence is TGTGCCAGCACTTCAAGCTCCTACAATGAGCAGTTCTTC. It is translated as CASTSSSYNEQFF.

This clonotype was counted at least ten times. J is TRBJ2-3 and V is TRBV19; 9 bases map to TRBD2. V trimming: 4 bases; J trimming: 2 bases; junction bases outside the gene matches: 7. Looked up from germline, CDR1 is LNHDA and CDR2 is SQIVND (reference sequence). This CDR3 comprises 16 residues. CDR3 coding DNA: TGTGCCAGTAGTAACCTAGCGGGACCCCCCACAGATACGCAGTATTTT. This translates into CASSNLAGPPTDTQYF. Full variable domain (missing parts from reference TRBV19 and TRBJ2-3): DGGITQSPKYLFRKEGQNVTLSCEQNLNHDAMYWYRQDPGQGLRLIYYSQIVNDFQKGDIAEGYSVSREKKESFPLTVTSAQKNPTAFYLCASSNLAGPPTDTQYFGPGTRLTVL.

This clonotype has ten or more counts. The chain employs TRBV7-2 and TRBJ1-2; TRBD1 matches 7 bases. Germline-derived CDR1 and CDR2 are SGHTA and FQGNSA. The CDR3 runs 15 residues. The trim removed 3 bases at V and 2 bases at J, leaving 6 bases unmatched. As DNA, the CDR3 is TGTGCCAGCAGCTTCTCTGGACAGGAGAACTATGGCTACACCTTC. Its protein product is CASSFSGQENYGYTF.

There are many counts of this clonotype. CDR3 DNA: TGCAGTGCTCACAGGGCCTACGAGCAGTACTTC. It specifies CSAHRAYEQYF. The rearrangement joins TRBV20-1 to TRBJ2-7; D is perhaps TRBD1 (6 bases). V was trimmed by 5 bases and J by 2 bases, leaving 7 bases between them. Germline V gives CDR1 DFQATT, CDR2 SNEGSKA (reference sequence). The CDR3 totals 11 residues.

This clonotype was observed a few times. The V call is TRBV9, the J call TRBJ1-1, with a tentative D call TRBD1 (5 bases). V dropped 4 bases and J dropped 1 base, with 23 bases sitting between them. CDR1 and CDR2 (germline): SGDLS, YYNGEE. This CDR3 contains 18 residues. The CDR3 region is CASSQRLAGPNSNTEAFF. CDR3 bases: TGTGCCAGCAGCCAGAGGCTCGCGGGGCCCAATTCGAACACTGAAGCTTTCTTT. Full variable domain (rest looked up from reference TRBV9 and TRBJ1-1): DSGVTQTPKHLITATGQRVTLRCSPRSGDLSVYWYQQSLDQGLQFLIQYYNGEERAKGNILERFSAQQFPDLHSELNLSSLELGDSALYFCASSQRLAGPNSNTEAFFGQGTRLTVV.

In this sample, this clonotype turned up many times. The chain recombines TRBV20-1 with TRBJ2-7; D is tentatively TRBD1 or TRBD2 (6 bases each). In germline, CDR1 is DFQATT, CDR2 SNEGSKA (reference sequence). The CDR3 spans 16 residues. V was clipped by 0 bases and J by 6 bases, with 21 bases between them. The CDR3 DNA follows: TGCAGTGCTAGAGATCACAGGGTCCCAGTGCGGGGCGAGCAGTACTTC. Its protein product is CSARDHRVPVRGEQYF.